This TCR beta chain was sequenced in a study of blood T cells in healthy people across ages. This clonotype was counted between two and nine times. The second PCR ran about 6 to 12 cycles with a sample-barcoded 5' primer and J-beta primers. TCRdb re-called the 5' RACE reads with MiXCR, one entry per CDR3 protein. The data hold roughly 570,000 distinct CDR3 sequences, with about 26% observed a single time. Germline CDR1 MNHNY, CDR2 SVGAGI (reference sequence). The CDR3 consists of 13 residues. The sample was blood. This receptor was identified in a woman in her 70s in good health. The chain joins TRBV6-6 to TRBJ2-5, with D perhaps matching TRBD1 (6 bases). The DNA end lines up better with TRBJ2-7; the J call may be wrong. DNA for the CDR3: TGTGCCAGCAGTTACTCGGACAGTTACGAGCAGTACTTC. Protein: CASSYSDSYEQYF.